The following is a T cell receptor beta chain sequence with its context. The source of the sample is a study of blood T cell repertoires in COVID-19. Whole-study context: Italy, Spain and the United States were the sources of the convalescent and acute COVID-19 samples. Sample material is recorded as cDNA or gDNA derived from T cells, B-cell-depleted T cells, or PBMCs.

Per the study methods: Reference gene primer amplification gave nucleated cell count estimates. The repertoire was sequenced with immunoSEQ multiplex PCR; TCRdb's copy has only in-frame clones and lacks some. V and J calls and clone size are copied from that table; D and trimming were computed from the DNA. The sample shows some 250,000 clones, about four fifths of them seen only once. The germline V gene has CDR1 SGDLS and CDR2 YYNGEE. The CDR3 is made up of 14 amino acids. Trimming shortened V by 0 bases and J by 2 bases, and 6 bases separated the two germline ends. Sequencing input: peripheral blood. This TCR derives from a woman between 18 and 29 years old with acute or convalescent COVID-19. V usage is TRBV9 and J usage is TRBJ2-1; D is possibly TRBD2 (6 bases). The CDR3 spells CASSVGGAYNEQFF. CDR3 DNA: TGTGCCAGCAGCGTAGGGGGGGCCTACAATGAGCAGTTCTTC.